This T cell receptor beta chain was sequenced in a study of blood T cell repertoires in COVID-19. Germline-derived CDR1 and CDR2 are SNHLY and FYNNEI. The CDR3 has 14 residues. J lost 3 bases, V lost 3 bases, and 4 bases had no gene match. The table came from immunoSEQ multiplex PCR; TCRdb's copy has only in-frame clones and leaves some out. This table has 350,000 to 400,000 clones, approximately 90% appearing once. This TCR was sampled from a woman in her forties who had been exposed to COVID-19. The gene calls are TRBV2 and TRBJ2-7; 8 bases match TRBD2. Sequencing was performed on PBMCs or T cells enriched from blood (not recorded which). CDR3 coding DNA: TGTGCCAGCAGTGATCTGGCGGGGGGCTACGAGCAGTACTTC. Protein sequence: CASSDLAGGYEQYF. Full variable domain (missing parts from reference TRBV2 and TRBJ2-7): EPEVTQTPSHQVTQMGQEVILRCVPISNHLYFYWYRQILGQKVEFLVSFYNNEISEKSEIFDDQFSVERPDGSNFTLKIRSTKLEDSAMYFCASSDLAGGYEQYFGPGTRLTVT.